This TCR beta chain is from a study of response to subunit inactivated influenza vaccine. V gave up 6 bases and J gave up 8 bases; unmatched junction bases: 6. The CDR3 extends over 13 amino acids. TCRdb processed the RT-PCR reads anew with MiXCR; each CDR3 protein has one entry. The repertoire holds roughly 540,000 distinct CDR3 sequences, around 25% seen once, with 2.5% to 3% in the top ten. This clonotype was observed a handful of times. The same data also contributed to another study, on T cells expressing NK-cell markers. From that second work: Researchers built TCR beta cDNA using 5'RACE template switching with UMIs.

The source is a man aged 45-60 years who received an inactivated influenza vaccine. This specimen was CD4+ T cells sorted from PBMCs, taken approximately 13 days after vaccination. This chain joins TRBV12-3 or TRBV12-4 and TRBJ2-2; 7 bases line up with TRBD2. The chain's CDR3 is CASRPGTMGELFF. The CDR3 bases are TGTGCCAGCAGACCCGGGACTATGGGGGAGCTGTTTTTT.